This T cell receptor beta chain was sequenced for a study of tumor and adjacent non-tumor tissue in lung cancer. No cell sorting was done before RNA was extracted from the tissue. The library came from three nested PCR rounds adapted from ARM-PCR protocols. One entry per CDR3 protein, called by TCRdb with MiXCR from the multiplex PCR reads. The profile covers approximately 110,000 distinct CDR3 sequences, with more than 70% appearing a single time and 30% to 45% taken by the ten largest. The CDR3 has 15 amino acids. With regard to this clonotype: Its ends do not fully match the called genes, so a read error is possible.

This sequence was found in a woman aged 55-70 years with non-small cell lung cancer. Sequencing was carried out using lung tumor tissue. V and J are TRBV12-3 or TRBV12-4 and TRBJ2-5; 7 bases match TRBD2. The CDR3 sequence is CVSSPDGGSGETEYF. DNA of the CDR3: TGTGTCAGCAGTCCCGACGGCGGGAGTGGGGAGACCGAGTATTTC.